This entry features one T cell receptor (beta chain) sequence. Antigen unknown. The CDR3 is 15 amino acids. Germline V gene data show CDR1 as SNHLY and CDR2 as FYNNEI. With V trimmed by 7 bases and J by 0 bases, 5 bases remained unmatched. This entry is derived from a study of cytomegalovirus exposure and HLA in healthy donors. PCR involved 60 Vbeta and 13 Jbeta primers. The data were produced by immunoSEQ multiplex PCR, yet TCRdb's version contains in-frame clones alone and is incomplete. Of around 130,000 clones listed, roughly 88% are singletons. Study findings and constraints: Compared with the approximately 680-donor mean, an Asian-associated ancestry cluster reportedly had fewer N-insertions, according to a later analysis. Later on, analysis showed that most CMV-associated TCR beta chains appeared to be HLA-restricted.

Sample: PBMCs. This chain connects TRBV2 to TRBJ2-2, with 7 bases fitting TRBD1. The TCR was taken from a woman aged 40-49 years in good health and CMV-seronegative. The CDR3 bases are TGTGCCAGCAACGTTCAGGGGGCGAACACCGGGGAGCTGTTTTTT. The encoded protein is CASNVQGANTGELFF.